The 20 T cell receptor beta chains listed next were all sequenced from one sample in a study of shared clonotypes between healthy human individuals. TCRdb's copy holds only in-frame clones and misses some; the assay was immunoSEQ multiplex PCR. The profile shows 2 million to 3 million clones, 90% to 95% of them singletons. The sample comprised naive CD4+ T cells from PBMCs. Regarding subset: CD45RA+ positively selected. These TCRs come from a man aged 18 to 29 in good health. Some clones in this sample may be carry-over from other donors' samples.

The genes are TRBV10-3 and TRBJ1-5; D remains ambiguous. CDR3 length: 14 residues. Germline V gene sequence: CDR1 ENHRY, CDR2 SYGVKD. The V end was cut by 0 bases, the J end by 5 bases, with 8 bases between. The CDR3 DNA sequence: TGTGCCATCAGTGAGTCGGGTGAGGATCAGCCCCAGCATTTT. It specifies CAISESGEDQPQHF.

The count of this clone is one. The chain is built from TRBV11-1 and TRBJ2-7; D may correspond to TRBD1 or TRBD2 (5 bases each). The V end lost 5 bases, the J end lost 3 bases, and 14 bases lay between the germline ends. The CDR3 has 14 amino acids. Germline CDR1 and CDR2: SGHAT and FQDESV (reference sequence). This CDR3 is CASSSRDGNYEQYF. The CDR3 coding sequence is TGTGCCAGCAGCAGTCGGGACGGGAACTACGAGCAGTACTTC.

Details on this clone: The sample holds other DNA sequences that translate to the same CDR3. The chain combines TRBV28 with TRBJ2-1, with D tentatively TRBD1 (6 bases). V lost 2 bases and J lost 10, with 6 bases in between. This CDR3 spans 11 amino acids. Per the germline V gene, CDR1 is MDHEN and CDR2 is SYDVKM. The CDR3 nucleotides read TGTGCCAGCAGTTTACAGGGGGAGCAGTTCTTC. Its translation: CASSLQGEQFF.

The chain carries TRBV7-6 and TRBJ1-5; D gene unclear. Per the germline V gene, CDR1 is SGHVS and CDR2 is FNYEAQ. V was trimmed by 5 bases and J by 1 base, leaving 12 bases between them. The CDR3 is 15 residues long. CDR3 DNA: TGTGCCAGCAGCCCCGCCATTTCAAGCAATCAGCCCCAGCATTTT. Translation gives CASSPAISSNQPQHF.

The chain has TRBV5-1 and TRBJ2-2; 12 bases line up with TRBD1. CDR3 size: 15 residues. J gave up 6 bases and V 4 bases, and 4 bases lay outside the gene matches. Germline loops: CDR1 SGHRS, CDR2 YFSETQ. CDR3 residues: CASSPRDRGPGELFF. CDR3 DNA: TGCGCCAGCAGCCCACGGGACAGGGGGCCCGGGGAGCTGTTTTTT. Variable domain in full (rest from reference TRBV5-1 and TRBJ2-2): KAGVTQTPRYLIKTRGQQVTLSCSPISGHRSVSWYQQTPGQGLQFLFEYFSETQRNKGNFPGRFSGRQFSNSRSEMNVSTLELGDSALYLCASSPRDRGPGELFFGEGSRLTVL.

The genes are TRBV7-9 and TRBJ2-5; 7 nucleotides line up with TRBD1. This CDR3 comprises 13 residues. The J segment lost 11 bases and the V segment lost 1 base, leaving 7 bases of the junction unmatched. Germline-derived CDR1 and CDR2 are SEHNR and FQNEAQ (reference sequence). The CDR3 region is CASSLGGTEEQYF. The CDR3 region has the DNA TGTGCCAGCAGCTTAGGGGGGACAGAAGAGCAGTACTTC.

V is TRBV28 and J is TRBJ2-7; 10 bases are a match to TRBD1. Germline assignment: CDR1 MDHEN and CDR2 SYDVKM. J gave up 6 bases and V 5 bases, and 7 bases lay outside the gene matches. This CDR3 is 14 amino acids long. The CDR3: CASSGWDRGSEQYF. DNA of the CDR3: TGTGCCAGCAGTGGTTGGGACAGGGGTAGCGAGCAGTACTTC.

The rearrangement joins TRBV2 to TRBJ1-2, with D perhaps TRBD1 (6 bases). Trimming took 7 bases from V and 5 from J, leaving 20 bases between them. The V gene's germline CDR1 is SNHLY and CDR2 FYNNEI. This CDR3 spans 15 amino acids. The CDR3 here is CASTRTAPGGYGYTF. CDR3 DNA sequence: TGTGCCAGCACCCGGACAGCCCCTGGGGGGTATGGCTACACCTTC. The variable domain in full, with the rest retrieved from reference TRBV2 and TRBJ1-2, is EPEVTQTPSHQVTQMGQEVILRCVPISNHLYFYWYRQILGQKVEFLVSFYNNEISEKSEIFDDQFSVERPDGSNFTLKIRSTKLEDSAMYFCASTRTAPGGYGYTFGSGTRLTVV.

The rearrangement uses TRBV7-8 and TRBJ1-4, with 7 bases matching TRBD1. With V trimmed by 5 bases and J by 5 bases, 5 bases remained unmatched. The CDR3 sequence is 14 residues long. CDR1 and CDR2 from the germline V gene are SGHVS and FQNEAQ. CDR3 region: CASSRGTENEKLFF. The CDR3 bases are TGTGCCAGCAGCCGCGGGACAGAGAATGAAAAACTGTTTTTT.

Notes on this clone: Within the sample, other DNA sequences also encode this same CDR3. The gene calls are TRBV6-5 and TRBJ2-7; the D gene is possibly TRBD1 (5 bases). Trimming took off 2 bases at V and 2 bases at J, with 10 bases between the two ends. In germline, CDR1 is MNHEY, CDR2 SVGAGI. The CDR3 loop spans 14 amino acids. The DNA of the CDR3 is TGTGCCAGCAGTTACGGAGACAGAACCTACGAGCAGTACTTC. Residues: CASSYGDRTYEQYF.

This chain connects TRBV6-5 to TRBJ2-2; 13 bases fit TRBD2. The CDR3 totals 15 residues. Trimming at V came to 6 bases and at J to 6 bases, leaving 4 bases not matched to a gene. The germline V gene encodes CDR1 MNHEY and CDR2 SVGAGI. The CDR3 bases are TGTGCCAGCAGACCAGGGACTAGCGGGGCCGGGGAGCTGTTTTTT. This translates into CASRPGTSGAGELFF.

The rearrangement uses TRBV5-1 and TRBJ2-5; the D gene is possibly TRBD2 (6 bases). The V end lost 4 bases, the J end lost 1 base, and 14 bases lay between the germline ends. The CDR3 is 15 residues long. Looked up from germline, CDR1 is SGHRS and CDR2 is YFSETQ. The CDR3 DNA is TGCGCCAGCAGCAAACTAGCTAAATCCCAAGAGACCCAGTACTTC. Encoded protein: CASSKLAKSQETQYF. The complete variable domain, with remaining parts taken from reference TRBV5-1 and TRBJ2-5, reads KAGVTQTPRYLIKTRGQQVTLSCSPISGHRSVSWYQQTPGQGLQFLFEYFSETQRNKGNFPGRFSGRQFSNSRSEMNVSTLELGDSALYLCASSKLAKSQETQYFGPGTRLLVL.

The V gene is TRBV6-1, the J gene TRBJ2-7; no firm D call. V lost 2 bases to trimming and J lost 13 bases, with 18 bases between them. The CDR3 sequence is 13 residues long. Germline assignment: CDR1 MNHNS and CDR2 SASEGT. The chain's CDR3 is CASSEQAPITPYF. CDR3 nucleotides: TGTGCCAGCAGTGAACAAGCTCCAATCACTCCCTACTTC.

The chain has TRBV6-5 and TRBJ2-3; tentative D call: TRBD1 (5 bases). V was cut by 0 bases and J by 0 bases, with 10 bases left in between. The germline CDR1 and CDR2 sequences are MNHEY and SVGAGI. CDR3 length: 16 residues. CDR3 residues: CASSYSRTTSTDTQYF. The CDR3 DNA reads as TGTGCCAGCAGTTACTCTCGGACAACTAGCACAGATACGCAGTATTTT.

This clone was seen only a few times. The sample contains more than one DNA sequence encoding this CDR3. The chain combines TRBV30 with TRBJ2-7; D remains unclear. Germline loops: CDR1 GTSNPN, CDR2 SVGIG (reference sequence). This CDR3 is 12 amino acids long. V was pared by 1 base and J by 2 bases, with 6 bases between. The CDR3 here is CAWSGAPYEQYF. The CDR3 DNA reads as TGTGCCTGGAGTGGGGCCCCCTACGAGCAGTACTTC.

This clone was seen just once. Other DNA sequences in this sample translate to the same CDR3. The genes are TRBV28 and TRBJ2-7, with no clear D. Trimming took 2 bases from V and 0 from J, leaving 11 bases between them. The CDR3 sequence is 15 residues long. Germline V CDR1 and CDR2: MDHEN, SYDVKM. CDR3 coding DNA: TGTGCCAGCAGTTTAAGGGCCCGGAGCTCCTACGAGCAGTACTTC. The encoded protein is CASSLRARSSYEQYF.

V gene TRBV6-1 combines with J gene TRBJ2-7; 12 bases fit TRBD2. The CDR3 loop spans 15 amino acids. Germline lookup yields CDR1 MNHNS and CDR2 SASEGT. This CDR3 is CAAELAGGLSYEQYF. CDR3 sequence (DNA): TGTGCTGCGGAACTAGCGGGAGGCCTCTCCTACGAGCAGTACTTC.

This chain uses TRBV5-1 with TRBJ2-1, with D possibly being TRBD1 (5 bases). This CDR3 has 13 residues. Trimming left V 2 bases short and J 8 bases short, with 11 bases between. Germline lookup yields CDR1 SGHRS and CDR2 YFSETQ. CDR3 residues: CASSFQGPYEQFF. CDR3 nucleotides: TGCGCCAGCAGCTTTCAGGGTCCATATGAGCAGTTCTTC. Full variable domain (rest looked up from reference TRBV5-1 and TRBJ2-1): KAGVTQTPRYLIKTRGQQVTLSCSPISGHRSVSWYQQTPGQGLQFLFEYFSETQRNKGNFPGRFSGRQFSNSRSEMNVSTLELGDSALYLCASSFQGPYEQFFGPGTRLTVL.

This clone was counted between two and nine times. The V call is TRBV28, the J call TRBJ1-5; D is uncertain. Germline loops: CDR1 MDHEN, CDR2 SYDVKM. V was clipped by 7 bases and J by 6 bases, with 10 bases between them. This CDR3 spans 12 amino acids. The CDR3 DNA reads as TGTGCCAGCACCACGCCGGGTCAGCCCCAGCATTTT. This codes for CASTTPGQPQHF.

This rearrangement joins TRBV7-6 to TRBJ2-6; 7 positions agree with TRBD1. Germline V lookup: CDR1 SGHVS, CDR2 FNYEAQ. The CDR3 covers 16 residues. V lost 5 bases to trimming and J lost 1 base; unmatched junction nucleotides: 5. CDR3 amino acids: CASSRQGFSGANVLTF. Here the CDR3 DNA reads TGTGCCAGCAGCAGACAGGGTTTTTCTGGGGCCAACGTCCTGACTTTC.